The source of this TCR beta chain is a study of T cells and Merkel cell carcinoma outcomes. TCRdb's copy holds only in-frame clones and misses some; the assay was immunoSEQ multiplex PCR. Among around 15,000 clones listed, approximately 87% were seen once. There are 13 residues in the CDR3. V lost 6 bases and J lost 8, with 16 bases in between. CDR1 is ENHRY and CDR2 is SYGVKD in the germline V gene. General study results and limits: Repertoire plus T-cell density reportedly predicted Merkel cell carcinoma outcomes.

As regards this clone: Its target is not known.

The TCR originated in a human donor with Merkel cell carcinoma. The sequenced sample was tumor tissue from Merkel cell carcinoma. V and J are TRBV10-3 and TRBJ1-2; D is undetermined. CDR3 sequence: CAIRSQNKGGYTF. The CDR3 nucleotides are TGTGCCATCAGATCCCAAAACAAGGGCGGCTACACCTTC.